This is a list of T cell receptor beta chains from one sample in a study of cytomegalovirus exposure and HLA in healthy donors. Using immunoSEQ multiplex PCR, the repertoire was profiled, and TCRdb retains in-frame clones only, with some absent. The table has roughly 95,000 clones, around 85% seen once. Sequencing used PBMCs. These receptors all come from a man younger than 35 in good health and CMV-seropositive. Both conserved end residues are part of each CDR3. The order of the fields is V gene, CDR3 length, J gene, clone size, D gene, CDR3 DNA, CDR3 protein. The D gene is left open where the match is weak. Size is omitted from some rows. Given values are once, few, many or a class for expanded clones.

TRBV5-4,16,TRBJ2-5,-,-,TGTGCCAGCAGCGGCCCTGTAACAGGCTCCCAAGAGACCCAGTACTTC,CASSGPVTGSQETQYF
TRBV18,13,TRBJ2-2,-,-,TGTGCCAGCTCACCAGGGGCGGACGGGGAGCTGTTTTTT,CASSPGADGELFF
TRBV19,13,TRBJ2-1,-,TRBD2,TGTGCCAGTAGTATTCCGGGACTAGGTGAGCAGTTCTTC,CASSIPGLGEQFF
TRBV5-1,16,TRBJ2-7,-,TRBD1,TGTGCCAGCAGCTTGAGTGGCAGGGGGAAGACCTACGAGCAGTACTTC,CASSLSGRGKTYEQYF
TRBV9,16,TRBJ2-1,-,TRBD2,TGTGCCAGCAGCGTAGTCGCGGGACTAGCGGGTAATGAGCAGTTCTTC,CASSVVAGLAGNEQFF
TRBV6-5,14,TRBJ2-7,-,TRBD1,TGTGCCAGCAGAGGGACAGGGGTACCCTACGAGCAGTACTTC,CASRGTGVPYEQYF
TRBV7-9,15,TRBJ2-5,-,TRBD2,TGTGCCAGCAGCTTCCTAGCGGGAGGTAAAGAGACCCAGTACTTC,CASSFLAGGKETQYF
TRBV16,13,TRBJ1-1,-,-,TGTGCCAGCAGCCATCCGGTCGGCACTGAAGCTTTCTTT,CASSHPVGTEAFF
TRBV28,15,TRBJ2-3,-,TRBD1,TGTGCCAGCAGTTCACCGGGACAGGGGACTTATACGCAGTATTTT,CASSSPGQGTYTQYF
TRBV5-6,12,TRBJ2-1,-,-,TGTGCCAGCAGTCTAATCGCCGATGAGCAGTTCTTC,CASSLIADEQFF
TRBV7-9,12,TRBJ1-2,once,-,TGTGCCAGCAGCCACCAGGACTATGGCTACACCTTC,CASSHQDYGYTF
TRBV6-5,16,TRBJ2-5,-,-,TGTGCCAGCAGTTACATGGGAGAGGGGAGGCAAGAGACCCAGTACTTC,CASSYMGEGRQETQYF
TRBV5-6,16,TRBJ1-1,-,TRBD1,TGTGCCAGCAGCCGGTTTAGACAGGGTACGAACACTGAAGCTTTCTTT,CASSRFRQGTNTEAFF
TRBV2,16,TRBJ2-6,-,-,TGTGCCAGTATACAGGACAGTATATCTGGGGCCAACGTCCTGACTTTC,CASIQDSISGANVLTF
TRBV7-6,16,TRBJ1-1,-,TRBD1,TGTGCCAGCGTTCTAGCGGGGGCAGGGGGGTTCACTGAAGCTTTCTTT,CASVLAGAGGFTEAFF
TRBV10-3,13,TRBJ1-5,-,-,TGTGCCATCAGCGTTTCCCCTGATCAGCCCCAGCATTTT,CAISVSPDQPQHF